This TCR beta chain was captured in a study of cytomegalovirus exposure and HLA in healthy donors. On the study more broadly: Approximately 80 million unique TCRs from HLA-typed donors were held in an early data release. Study-wide findings and caveats: Among donors in an Asian-associated ancestry cluster, a later analysis reportedly found fewer N-insertions than the roughly 610-donor mean. A cluster of highly shared sequence variants was likely a sequencing artifact. Reports described diagnosis of cytomegalovirus status by the classifier as highly specific and sensitive.

Trimming removed 6 bases from V and 2 bases from J, with 12 bases in between. CDR3 length equals 14 residues. In germline, CDR1 is MNHNY, CDR2 SVGAGI (reference sequence). For this clone: Its specificity is unknown.

The PCR used 60 Vbeta and 13 Jbeta primers. Some clones are missing from TCRdb's copy, which holds only in-frame ones; the method was immunoSEQ multiplex PCR. The top ten hold 0.95% to 1.5% of the sample, which has about 140,000 clones, roughly 80% seen once. The sequence derives from a female donor in good health and CMV-seronegative. The sample consisted of PBMCs. The rearrangement joins TRBV6-6 to TRBJ2-3, with D possibly being TRBD2 (5 bases). CDR3 region: CASRPRANTDTQYF. The CDR3 DNA reads TGTGCCAGCAGGCCGAGGGCTAACACAGATACGCAGTATTTT.